The 26 T cell receptor beta chains in this list originate from one sample, sequenced in a study of T cells after yellow fever vaccination. TCRdb re-analysed the 5' RACE reads in MiXCR, keeping a single row per CDR3 protein. Altogether fewer than 500,000 distinct CDR3 sequences are present, 18% being singletons, with the ten largest covering 18%. The sample here was PBMCs, taken before the yellow fever booster vaccination. These receptors were collected from a man younger than 35 who received the YFV17D yellow fever vaccine.

This clonotype was found a few times. The chain links TRBV5-1 to TRBJ1-6; D is unresolved. Germline loops: CDR1 SGHRS, CDR2 YFSETQ. The CDR3 runs to 14 residues. V was trimmed by 2 bases and J by 9 bases, leaving 12 bases between them. For the CDR3, the DNA is TGCGCCAGCAGCTTTTTTTGGATTCCTTCACCCCTCCACTTT. It yields the protein CASSFFWIPSPLHF.

J is TRBJ2-6 and V is TRBV2; 7 bases map to TRBD1. The CDR3 consists of 18 residues. Germline trimming cut 5 bases from V and 0 bases from J; bases unmatched to any gene: 10. Germline CDR1 SNHLY, CDR2 FYNNEI. The CDR3 reads CASSYRDSAVSGANVLTF. The DNA for the CDR3 is TGTGCCAGCAGTTACCGGGACAGTGCTGTCTCTGGGGCCAACGTCCTGACTTTC.

The table lists this clonotype with a few counts. V usage is TRBV7-9 and J usage is TRBJ2-1, with 11 bases aligning to TRBD2. Looked up from germline, CDR1 is SEHNR and CDR2 is FQNEAQ (reference sequence). This CDR3 is built from 15 residues. V gave up 5 bases and J gave up 5 bases; unmatched junction bases: 5. CDR3 nucleotides: TGTGCCAGCAGCGACGGGACTAGCGGCAACAATGAGCAGTTCTTC. Translating it yields CASSDGTSGNNEQFF. The variable domain in full, completed from reference TRBV7-9 and TRBJ2-1, reads DTGVSQNPRHKITKRGQNVTFRCDPISEHNRLYWYRQTLGQGPEFLTYFQNEAQLEKSRLLSDRFSAERPKGSFSTLEIQRTEQGDSAMYLCASSDGTSGNNEQFFGPGTRLTVL.

This clonotype was seen a handful of times. The chain has TRBV4-1 and TRBJ2-5; D ambiguous. The CDR3 is 13 residues long. Trimming stripped 0 bases from V and 11 bases from J, with 13 bases between. CDR1 is MGHRA and CDR2 is YSYEKL in the germline V gene. The CDR3 is CASSQDRGLTQYF. The CDR3 DNA reads TGCGCCAGCAGCCAAGACCGAGGCCTGACACAGTACTTC.

This clonotype came up many times. The chain carries TRBV5-1 and TRBJ2-5, with a possible D match to TRBD1 (6 bases). Trimming shortened V by 6 bases and J by 4 bases, and 19 bases separated the two germline ends. This CDR3 region has 15 residues. Germline CDR1 SGHRS, CDR2 YFSETQ. CDR3 sequence reads: CASTPGTPKGETQYF. As DNA, the CDR3 is TGCGCCAGCACCCCGGGGACACCAAAGGGAGAGACCCAGTACTTC.

The chain couples TRBV20-1 to TRBJ1-1, with a possible D match to TRBD1 (6 bases). In germline, CDR1 is DFQATT, CDR2 SNEGSKA (reference sequence). Deletions cut 0 bases from V and 8 bases from J, with 13 bases between. This CDR3 comprises 13 residues. The CDR3 spells CSARDPLRGEAFF. The CDR3 bases are TGCAGTGCTAGAGACCCCCTTAGGGGGGAAGCTTTCTTT.

This clonotype was observed a few times. The rearrangement joins TRBV11-2 to TRBJ2-1; tentative D call: TRBD1 (5 bases). The V gene's germline CDR1 is SGHAT and CDR2 FQNNGV. CDR3 length: 14 amino acids. V gave up 4 bases and J gave up 5 bases, with 12 bases separating them. DNA of the CDR3: TGTGCCAGCAGCTGGGGCGGTTCTGACAATGAGCAGTTCTTC. Translation gives CASSWGGSDNEQFF. The entire variable domain, with the rest obtained from reference TRBV11-2 and TRBJ2-1, is as follows: EAGVAQSPRYKIIEKRQSVAFWCNPISGHATLYWYQQILGQGPKLLIQFQNNGVVDDSQLPKDRFSAERLKGVDSTLKIQPAKLEDSAVYLCASSWGGSDNEQFFGPGTRLTVL.

This clonotype was counted between two and nine times. The chain is built from TRBV7-9 and TRBJ2-1; D might be TRBD2 (5 bases). V was cut by 4 bases and J by 9 bases, with 13 bases left in between. Germline values: CDR1 SEHNR, CDR2 FQNEAQ (reference sequence). CDR3 size: 13 residues. The CDR3 spells CASSSPNRGEQFF. The CDR3, as DNA: TGTGCCAGCAGCTCGCCGAACCGGGGTGAGCAGTTCTTC.

J is TRBJ1-3 and V is TRBV10-3; 8 bases match TRBD1. The trim removed 4 bases at V and 0 bases at J, leaving 5 bases unmatched. Germline V CDR1 and CDR2: ENHRY, SYGVKD. The CDR3 consists of 16 residues. In nucleotides, the CDR3 is TGTGCCATCAGTGGGGACAGGCTGAGCTCTGGAAACACCATATATTTT. Translating gives CAISGDRLSSGNTIYF.

The chain uses TRBV7-2 and TRBJ2-4; TRBD2 aligns across 9 bases. CDR3 length equals 15 residues. Germline-derived CDR1 and CDR2 are SGHTA and FQGNSA. The J segment lost 8 bases and the V segment lost 1 base, leaving 6 bases of the junction unmatched. The CDR3, as DNA: TGTGCCAGCAGCTTAGGTCTAGCGGGGAGAGACATTCAGTACTTC. Amino acid sequence: CASSLGLAGRDIQYF.

The genes are TRBV24-1 and TRBJ2-3, with a possible D match to TRBD1 (6 bases). The germline gives CDR1 KGHDR, CDR2 SFDVKD. There are 16 residues in the CDR3. V shed 4 bases and J shed 0 bases, with 13 bases lying between them. CDR3 in amino acids: CATSEDPGQSTDTQYF. The CDR3 region has the DNA TGTGCCACCAGTGAAGATCCGGGACAAAGCACAGATACGCAGTATTTT.

The rearrangement joins TRBV2 to TRBJ2-3, with D possibly matching TRBD1 (6 bases). This CDR3 is 16 amino acids long. Germline V gene data show CDR1 as SNHLY and CDR2 as FYNNEI. Trimming pared 2 bases from V and 4 bases from J, leaving 16 bases between. The CDR3 DNA sequence: TGTGCCAGCAGTGAATACCCCAGGGGAAGGGCAGATACGCAGTATTTT. Translating gives CASSEYPRGRADTQYF.

This clonotype has only a few counts. CDR3 coding DNA: TGTGCCAGCAGCGTTAAGAGCTCTGGGGCCAACGTCCTGACTTTC. This gives the protein CASSVKSSGANVLTF. The gene calls are TRBV2 and TRBJ2-6; D ambiguous. Germline-derived CDR1 and CDR2 are SNHLY and FYNNEI. The CDR3 covers 15 residues. V was trimmed by 6 bases and J by 0 bases, leaving 9 bases between them. The whole variable domain, filled in from reference TRBV2 and TRBJ2-6, reads EPEVTQTPSHQVTQMGQEVILRCVPISNHLYFYWYRQILGQKVEFLVSFYNNEISEKSEIFDDQFSVERPDGSNFTLKIRSTKLEDSAMYFCASSVKSSGANVLTFGAGSRLTVL.

The chain employs TRBV7-9 and TRBJ2-3; 10 positions agree with TRBD2. Germline CDR1 SEHNR, CDR2 FQNEAQ (reference sequence). Trimming removed 8 bases from V and 5 bases from J; junction bases left unmatched: 4. This CDR3 contains 13 residues. CDR3 in DNA: TGTGCCAGCCAGGTAGCGGGGGGAGATACGCAGTATTTT. Protein product: CASQVAGGDTQYF.

This clonotype has a handful of counts. The V call is TRBV10-3, the J call TRBJ2-5, with D hard to call. V lost 0 bases and J lost 5, with 22 bases in between. Per the germline V gene, CDR1 is ENHRY and CDR2 is SYGVKD. This CDR3 is 18 amino acids long. The CDR3 DNA reads TGTGCCATCAGTGAGTCGATAATTCCCGACCCCATGGGGGAGACCCAGTACTTC. Translating it yields CAISESIIPDPMGETQYF.

The rearrangement joins TRBV20-1 to TRBJ1-3; D remains unclear. The germline gives CDR1 DFQATT, CDR2 SNEGSKA (reference sequence). Trimming removed 0 bases from V and 5 bases from J, with 14 bases in between. The CDR3 is 15 residues long. The CDR3: CSARDFNDIRNTIYF. The CDR3 DNA sequence: TGCAGTGCTAGAGATTTCAACGACATAAGAAACACCATATATTTT.

This clonotype was observed a few times. The CDR3 DNA reads as TGCAGTGCTAGAGGGCTCGGGACGCAGTATTTT. Translating it yields CSARGLGTQYF. V is TRBV20-1 and J is TRBJ2-3; D unresolved. Per the germline V gene, CDR1 is DFQATT and CDR2 is SNEGSKA (reference sequence). The CDR3 totals 11 residues. V was pared by 1 base and J by 9 bases, with 8 bases between.

This clonotype was seen a few times. J is TRBJ1-1 and V is TRBV7-2, with TRBD1 matching over 9 bases. Germline trimming cut 5 bases from V and 5 bases from J; bases unmatched to any gene: 6. The germline V gene encodes CDR1 SGHTA and CDR2 FQGNSA. This CDR3 spans 14 amino acids. As DNA, the CDR3 is TGTGCCAGCAGCCCTAACAGGGGGCGGACTGAAGCTTTCTTT. Translating it yields CASSPNRGRTEAFF.

CDR3 loop: CASSSDLTRSGNTIYF. CDR3 DNA sequence: TGCGCCAGCAGTTCGGATTTAACGAGGTCTGGAAACACCATATATTTT. The V call is TRBV5-1, the J call TRBJ1-3; D is unresolved. CDR1 and CDR2 from the germline V gene are SGHRS and YFSETQ. V lost 5 bases and J lost 1, with 16 bases in between. This CDR3 spans 16 amino acids.

This clonotype was seen a handful of times. V gene TRBV5-1 combines with J gene TRBJ2-7, with 9 bases matching TRBD1. Trimming removed 7 bases from V and 4 bases from J; junction bases left unmatched: 6. There are 13 residues in the CDR3. CDR1 SGHRS and CDR2 YFSETQ come from the germline V gene. The CDR3 loop is CASARTGAYEQYF. The DNA of the CDR3 is TGCGCCAGCGCAAGGACAGGGGCTTACGAGCAGTACTTC. The complete variable domain, with remaining parts taken from reference TRBV5-1 and TRBJ2-7, reads KAGVTQTPRYLIKTRGQQVTLSCSPISGHRSVSWYQQTPGQGLQFLFEYFSETQRNKGNFPGRFSGRQFSNSRSEMNVSTLELGDSALYLCASARTGAYEQYFGPGTRLTVT.

This sequence joins TRBV6-6 and TRBJ2-3; D possibly uses TRBD1 or TRBD2 (5 bases each). V was clipped by 2 bases and J by 1 base, with 16 bases between them. This CDR3 is built from 17 residues. Per germline, CDR1 MNHNY and CDR2 SVGAGI (reference sequence). For the CDR3, the DNA is TGTGCCAGCAGTTACACCGACCGGCCGGGGCGCACAGATACGCAGTATTTT. Translating it yields CASSYTDRPGRTDTQYF.

This clonotype occurred a few times. This rearrangement joins TRBV28 to TRBJ2-7; D not certain. This CDR3 region has 13 residues. CDR1 is MDHEN and CDR2 is SYDVKM in the germline V gene. The ends were cut back, 4 bases at V and 4 bases at J, with 11 bases in the middle. CDR3 sequence: CASSSLTEYEQYV. The CDR3 nucleotides read TGTGCCAGCAGTTCCCTTACAGAGTACGAGCAGTACGTC.

This clonotype was detected ten times or more. This chain joins TRBV9 and TRBJ1-4; 9 bases align to TRBD1. The CDR3 covers 14 residues. The germline gives CDR1 SGDLS, CDR2 YYNGEE. Losses at the gene ends were 4 bases for V and 7 bases for J; bases not matched to a gene: 5. As DNA, the CDR3 is TGTGCCAGCAGCTCCACAGGGGGCGGTGAAAAACTGTTTTTT. Protein sequence: CASSSTGGGEKLFF.

In this sample, this clonotype turned up once. The CDR3 DNA sequence: TGCGCCAGCAGCTTGACTAGCGGGGGGCCTCAAGAGACCCAGTACTTC. It specifies CASSLTSGGPQETQYF. This chain joins TRBV5-1 and TRBJ2-5; 12 bases match TRBD2. The V and J ends lost 1 base and 2 bases, in that order; junction bases with no gene match: 3. This CDR3 region has 16 residues. Germline-derived CDR1 and CDR2 are SGHRS and YFSETQ. Full variable domain (outside the CDR3, taken from reference TRBV5-1 and TRBJ2-5): KAGVTQTPRYLIKTRGQQVTLSCSPISGHRSVSWYQQTPGQGLQFLFEYFSETQRNKGNFPGRFSGRQFSNSRSEMNVSTLELGDSALYLCASSLTSGGPQETQYFGPGTRLLVL.

The chain has TRBV9 and TRBJ1-2; D possibly corresponds to TRBD1 (5 bases). This CDR3 contains 20 residues. The germline CDR1 and CDR2 sequences are SGDLS and YYNGEE. Trimming removed 2 bases from V and 6 bases from J, with 32 bases in between. CDR3 region: CASSVTSGPGTGQGLDGYTF. The CDR3 DNA sequence: TGTGCCAGCAGCGTGACTAGTGGGCCGGGGACGGGCCAGGGCTTAGATGGCTACACCTTC.

This clonotype showed up many times. V is TRBV12-3 or TRBV12-4 and J is TRBJ2-3, with 9 bases aligning to TRBD2. CDR3 size: 14 residues. Unmatched junction bases numbered 1, after V lost 5 bases and J lost 1 base. CDR3: CASSAGGGTDTQYF. Written as DNA, the CDR3 is TGTGCCAGCAGTGCGGGGGGGGGCACAGATACGCAGTATTTT.